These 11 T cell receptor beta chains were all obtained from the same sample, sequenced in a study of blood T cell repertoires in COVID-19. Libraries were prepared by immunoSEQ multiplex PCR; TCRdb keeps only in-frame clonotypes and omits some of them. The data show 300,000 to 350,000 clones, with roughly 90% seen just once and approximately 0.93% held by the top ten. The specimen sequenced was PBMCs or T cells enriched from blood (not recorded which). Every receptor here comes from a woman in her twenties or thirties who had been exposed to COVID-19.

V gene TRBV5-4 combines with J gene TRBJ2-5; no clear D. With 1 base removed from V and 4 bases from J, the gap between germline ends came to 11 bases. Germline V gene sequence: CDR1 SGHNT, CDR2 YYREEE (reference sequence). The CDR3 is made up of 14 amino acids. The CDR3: CASSLFPEAETQYF. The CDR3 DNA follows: TGTGCCAGCAGCTTGTTCCCCGAAGCAGAGACCCAGTACTTC.

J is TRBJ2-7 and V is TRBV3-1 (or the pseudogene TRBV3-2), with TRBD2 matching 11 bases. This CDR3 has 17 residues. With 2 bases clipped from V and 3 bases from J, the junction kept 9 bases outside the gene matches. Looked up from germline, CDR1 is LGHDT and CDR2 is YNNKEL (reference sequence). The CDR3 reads CASSQLAGGSEGYEQYF. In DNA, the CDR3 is TGTGCCAGCAGCCAACTAGCGGGAGGTTCGGAGGGCTACGAGCAGTACTTC.

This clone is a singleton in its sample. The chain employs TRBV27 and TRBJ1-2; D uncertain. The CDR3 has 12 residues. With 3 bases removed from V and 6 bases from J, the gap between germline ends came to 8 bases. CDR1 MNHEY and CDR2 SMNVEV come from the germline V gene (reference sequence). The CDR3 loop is CASSFGGNGYTF. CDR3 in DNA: TGTGCCAGCAGTTTTGGAGGGAATGGCTACACCTTC.

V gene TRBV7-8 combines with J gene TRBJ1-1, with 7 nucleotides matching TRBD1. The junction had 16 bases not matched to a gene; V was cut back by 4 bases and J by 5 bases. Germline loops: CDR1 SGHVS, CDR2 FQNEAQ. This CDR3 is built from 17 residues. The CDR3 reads CASSYPRDSGPGTEAFF. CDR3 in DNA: TGTGCCAGCAGCTACCCCCGGGACAGTGGACCGGGGACTGAAGCTTTCTTT.

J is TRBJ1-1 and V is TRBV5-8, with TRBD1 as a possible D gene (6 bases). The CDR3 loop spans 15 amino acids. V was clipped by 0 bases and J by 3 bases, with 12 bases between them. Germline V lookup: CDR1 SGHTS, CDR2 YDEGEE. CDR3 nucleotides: TGTGCCAGCAGCTTGGGGCGGACAGACTACACTGAAGCTTTCTTT. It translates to CASSLGRTDYTEAFF. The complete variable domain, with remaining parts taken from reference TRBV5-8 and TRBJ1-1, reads EAGVTQSPTHLIKTRGQQATLRCSPISGHTSVYWYQQALGLGLQFLLWYDEGEERNRGNFPPRFSGRQFPNYSSELNVNALELEDSALYLCASSLGRTDYTEAFFGQGTRLTVV.

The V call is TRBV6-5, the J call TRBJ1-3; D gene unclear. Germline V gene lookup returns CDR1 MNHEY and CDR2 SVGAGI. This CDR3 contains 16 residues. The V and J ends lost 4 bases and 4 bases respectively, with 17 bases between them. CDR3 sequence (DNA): TGTGCCAGCAGTTCAACCTTAATCTCACAAGGAAACACCATATATTTT. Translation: CASSSTLISQGNTIYF.

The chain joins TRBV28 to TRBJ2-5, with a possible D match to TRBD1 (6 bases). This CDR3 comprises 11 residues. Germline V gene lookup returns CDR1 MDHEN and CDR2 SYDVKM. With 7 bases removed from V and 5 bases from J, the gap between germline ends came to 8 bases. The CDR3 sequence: CASTGEETQYF. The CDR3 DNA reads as TGTGCCAGCACAGGGGAGGAGACCCAGTACTTC.

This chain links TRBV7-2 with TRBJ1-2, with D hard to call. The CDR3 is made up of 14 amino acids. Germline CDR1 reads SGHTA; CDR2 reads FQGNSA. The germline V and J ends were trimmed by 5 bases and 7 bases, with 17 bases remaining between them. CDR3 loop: CASSEGQEGGGYTF. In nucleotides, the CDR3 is TGTGCCAGCAGCGAAGGCCAGGAGGGAGGTGGCTACACCTTC.

As DNA, the CDR3 is TGTGCCAGCAGCATGGGACTAGCGGACTACAATGAGCAGTTCTTC. Amino acid sequence: CASSMGLADYNEQFF. The chain employs TRBV7-3 and TRBJ2-1; 11 bases map to TRBD2. Germline CDR1 is SGHTA and CDR2 is FQGTGA. This CDR3 has 15 residues. V lost 5 bases, J lost 3 bases, and 3 bases stayed unmatched. The full variable domain, with the rest looked up from reference TRBV7-3 and TRBJ2-1, is GAGVSQTPSNKVTEKGKYVELRCDPISGHTALYWYRQSLGQGPEFLIYFQGTGAADDSGLPNDRFFAVRPEGSVSTLKIQRTERGDSAVYLCASSMGLADYNEQFFGPGTRLTVL.

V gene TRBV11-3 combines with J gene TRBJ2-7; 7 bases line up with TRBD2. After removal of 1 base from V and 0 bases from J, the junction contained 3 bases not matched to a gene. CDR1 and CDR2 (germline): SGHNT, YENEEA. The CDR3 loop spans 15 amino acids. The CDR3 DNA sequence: TGTGCCAGCAGCTTAGGGGGGGGTTACTCCTACGAGCAGTACTTC. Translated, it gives CASSLGGGYSYEQYF.

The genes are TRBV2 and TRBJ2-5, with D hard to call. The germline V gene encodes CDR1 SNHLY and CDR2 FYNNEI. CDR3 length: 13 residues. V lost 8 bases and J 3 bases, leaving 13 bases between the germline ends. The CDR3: CASGAEGEETQYF. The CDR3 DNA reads TGTGCCAGCGGCGCGGAAGGAGAAGAGACCCAGTACTTC.